This T cell receptor beta chain was sequenced in a study of vaccination effects on CD4 cells after COVID-19. Study in general: At 16 days and one week before vaccination, two convalescent patients gave samples.

In its sample, this clone was seen once. Its antigen is as yet unknown. Researchers isolated CD4+ T cells once approximately eleven days of culture had elapsed. A half-volume exchange with IL-2 medium occurred on days 3 and 7. The V segment lost 11 bases and the J segment 2 bases; nucleotides outside the gene matches: 3. This CDR3 is 13 amino acids long. In germline, CDR1 is SNHLY, CDR2 FYNNEI. Some clones are missing from TCRdb's copy, which holds only in-frame ones; the method was immunoSEQ multiplex PCR. Seen here are some 63,000 clones, 70% to 85% observed once, and the top ten hold under 30%. The source of this sequence is a human donor who had a prior SARS-CoV-2 infection. Sample: CD4+ T cells from PBMCs cultured without peptide, taken before COVID-19 vaccination. The chain uses TRBV2 and TRBJ2-6; 7 bases are shared with TRBD1. CDR3 sequence (DNA): TGTGCCTTACAGGGGACTGGGGCCAACGTCCTGACTTTC. Amino acid sequence: CALQGTGANVLTF.